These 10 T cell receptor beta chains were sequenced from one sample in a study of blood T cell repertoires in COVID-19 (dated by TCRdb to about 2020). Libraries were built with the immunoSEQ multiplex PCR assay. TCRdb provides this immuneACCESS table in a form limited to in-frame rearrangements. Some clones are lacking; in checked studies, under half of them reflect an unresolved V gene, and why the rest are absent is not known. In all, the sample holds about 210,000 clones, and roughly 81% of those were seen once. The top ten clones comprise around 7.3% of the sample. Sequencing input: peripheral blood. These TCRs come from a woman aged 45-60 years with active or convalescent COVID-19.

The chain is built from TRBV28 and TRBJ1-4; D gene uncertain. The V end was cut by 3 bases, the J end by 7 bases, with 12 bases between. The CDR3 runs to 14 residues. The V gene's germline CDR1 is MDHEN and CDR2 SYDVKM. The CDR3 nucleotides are TGTGCCAGCAGTTTTGGCAGTGTTCGTGAAAAACTGTTTTTT. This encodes CASSFGSVREKLFF.

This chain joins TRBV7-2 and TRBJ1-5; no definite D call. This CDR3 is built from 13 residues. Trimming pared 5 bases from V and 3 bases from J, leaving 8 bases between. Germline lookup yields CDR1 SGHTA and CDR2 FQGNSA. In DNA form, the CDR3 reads TGTGCCAGCAGCCCCCTTCCCAATCAGCCCCAGCATTTT. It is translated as CASSPLPNQPQHF.

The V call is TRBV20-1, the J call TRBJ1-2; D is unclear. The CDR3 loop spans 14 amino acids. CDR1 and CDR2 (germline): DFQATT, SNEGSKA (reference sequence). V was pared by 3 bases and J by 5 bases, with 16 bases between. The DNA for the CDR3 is TGCAGTGCTAGTAGGCAGGCCACACCTTATGGCTACACCTTC. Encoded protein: CSASRQATPYGYTF.

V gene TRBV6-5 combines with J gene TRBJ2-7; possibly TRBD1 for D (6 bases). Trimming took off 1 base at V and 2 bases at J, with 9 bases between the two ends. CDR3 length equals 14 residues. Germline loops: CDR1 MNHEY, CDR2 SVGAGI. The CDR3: CASSYLTGTYEQYF. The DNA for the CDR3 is TGTGCCAGCAGTTACTTGACAGGAACCTACGAGCAGTACTTC.

The CDR3: CASSVLITGQGITEAFF. The CDR3 nucleotides read TGTGCCAGCAGTGTCCTTATAACCGGGCAGGGAATTACTGAAGCTTTCTTT. The rearrangement joins TRBV2 to TRBJ1-1, with a weak D call TRBD1 (5 bases). Per germline, CDR1 SNHLY and CDR2 FYNNEI. Trimming pared 4 bases from V and 5 bases from J, leaving 23 bases between. There are 17 residues in the CDR3.

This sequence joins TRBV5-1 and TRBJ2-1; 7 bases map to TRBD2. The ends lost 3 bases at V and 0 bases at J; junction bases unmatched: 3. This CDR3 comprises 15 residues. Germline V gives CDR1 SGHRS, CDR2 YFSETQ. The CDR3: CASSYRTSSYNEQFF. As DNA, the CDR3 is TGCGCCAGCAGCTATCGGACTAGCTCCTACAATGAGCAGTTCTTC.

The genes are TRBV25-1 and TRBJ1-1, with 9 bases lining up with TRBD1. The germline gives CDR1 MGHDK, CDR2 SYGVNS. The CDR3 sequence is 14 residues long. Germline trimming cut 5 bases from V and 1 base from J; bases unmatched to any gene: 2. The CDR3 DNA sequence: TGTGCCAGCAGTCTGGGACAGGGGAACACTGAAGCTTTCTTT. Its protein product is CASSLGQGNTEAFF.

The CDR3 loop reads CASSSKTGQGYGYTF. CDR3 in DNA: TGTGCCAGCAGTTCCAAGACAGGGCAAGGCTATGGCTACACCTTC. The rearrangement links TRBV6-5 to TRBJ1-2, with TRBD1 matching 7 bases. J lost 4 bases, V lost 4 bases, and 9 bases had no gene match. Per the germline V gene, CDR1 is MNHEY and CDR2 is SVGAGI. This CDR3 region has 15 residues.

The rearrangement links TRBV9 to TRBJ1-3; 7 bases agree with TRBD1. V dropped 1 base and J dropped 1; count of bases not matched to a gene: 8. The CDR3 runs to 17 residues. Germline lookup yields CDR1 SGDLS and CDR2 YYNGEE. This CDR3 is CASSVSTRQGSGNTIYF. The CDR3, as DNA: TGTGCCAGCAGCGTATCTACAAGACAGGGATCTGGAAACACCATATATTTT.

The CDR3 here is CASSPGTSGREDTQYF. The CDR3 DNA sequence: TGTGCCAGCAGCCCGGGGACTAGCGGGAGGGAAGATACGCAGTATTTT. V is TRBV9 and J is TRBJ2-3; TRBD2 agrees at 16 bases. J gave up 5 bases and V 4 bases, and 4 bases lay outside the gene matches. CDR1 is SGDLS and CDR2 is YYNGEE in the germline V gene. This CDR3 is 16 amino acids long.